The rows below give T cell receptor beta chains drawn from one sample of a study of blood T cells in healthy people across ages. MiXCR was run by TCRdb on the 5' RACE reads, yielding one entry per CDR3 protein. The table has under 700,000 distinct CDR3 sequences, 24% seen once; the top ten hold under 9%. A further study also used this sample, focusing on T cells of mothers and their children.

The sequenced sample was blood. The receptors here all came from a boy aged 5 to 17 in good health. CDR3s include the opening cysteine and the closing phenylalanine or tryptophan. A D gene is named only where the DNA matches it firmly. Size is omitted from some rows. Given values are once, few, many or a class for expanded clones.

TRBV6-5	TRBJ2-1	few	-	CASSAGRAYNEQFF	TGTGCCAGCAGCGCGGGACGGGCCTACAATGAGCAGTTCTTC
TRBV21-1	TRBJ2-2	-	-	CASSKLRQTTNTGELFF	TGTGCCAGCAGCAAATTGAGGCAAACAACTAACACCGGGGAGCTGTTTTTT
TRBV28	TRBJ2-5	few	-	CASSRTQGMETQYF	TGTGCCAGCAGCCGCACCCAGGGGATGGAGACCCAGTACTTC
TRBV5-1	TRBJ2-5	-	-	CASSLSTSRQETQYF	TGCGCCAGCAGCTTGTCCACCTCCCGGCAAGAGACCCAGTACTTC
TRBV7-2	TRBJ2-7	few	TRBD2	CASSLDHRASGGPYEQYF	TGTGCCAGCAGCTTAGACCATCGGGCTAGCGGGGGACCCTACGAGCAGTACTTC
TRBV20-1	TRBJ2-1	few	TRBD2	CSARQGSGRDNEQFF	TGCAGTGCTAGACAGGGTAGCGGGAGAGACAATGAGCAGTTCTTC
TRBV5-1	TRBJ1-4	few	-	CASSLIRGEKLFF	TGCGCCAGCAGCCTAATTAGAGGGGAAAAACTGTTTTTT
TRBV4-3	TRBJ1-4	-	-	CASSQGKGEEKLFF	TGCGCCAGCAGCCAAGGGAAGGGTGAGGAAAAACTGTTTTTT
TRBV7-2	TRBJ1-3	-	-	CASSPGTPHTIYF	TGTGCCAGCAGCCCCGGGACGCCACACACCATATATTTT
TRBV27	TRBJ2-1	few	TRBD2	CASAGGGSIGEQFF	TGTGCCAGCGCGGGGGGCGGGAGTATTGGGGAGCAGTTCTTC
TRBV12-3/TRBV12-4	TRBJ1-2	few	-	CASSFVRDTNYGYTF	TGTGCCAGCAGTTTCGTTAGAGACACCAACTATGGCTACACCTTC
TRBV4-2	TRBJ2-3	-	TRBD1	CASSRGQSTDTQYF	TGTGCCAGCAGCCGGGGACAGTCCACAGATACGCAGTATTTT
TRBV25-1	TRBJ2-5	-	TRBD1	CASSGTGEWETQYF	TGTGCCAGCAGTGGTACAGGGGAGTGGGAGACCCAGTACTTC
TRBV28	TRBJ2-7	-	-	CASSSRQVHEQYF	TGTGCCAGCAGTTCCCGACAGGTTCACGAGCAGTACTTC
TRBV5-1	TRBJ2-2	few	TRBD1	CASSFRTGMNTGELFF	TGCGCCAGCAGCTTCAGGACAGGGATGAACACCGGGGAGCTGTTTTTT
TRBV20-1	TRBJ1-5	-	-	CSAPGQLSNQPQHF	TGCAGTGCTCCGGGGCAGCTTAGCAATCAGCCCCAGCATTTT
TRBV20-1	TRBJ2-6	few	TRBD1	CSARDTTGVGANVLTF	TGCAGTGCTAGAGACACCACAGGGGTCGGGGCCAACGTCCTGACTTTC
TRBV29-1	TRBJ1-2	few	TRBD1	CSVDGQGGGGYTF	TGCAGCGTTGACGGACAGGGGGGAGGGGGCTACACCTTC
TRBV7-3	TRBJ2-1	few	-	CASSIGTRSIFDEQFF	TGTGCCAGCAGTATCGGAACTAGGTCTATCTTCGATGAGCAGTTCTTC
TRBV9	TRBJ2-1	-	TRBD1	CASSPYDRGRSHEQFF	TGTGCCAGCAGCCCGTATGACAGGGGGCGATCTCATGAGCAGTTCTTC
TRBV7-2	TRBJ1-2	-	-	CASSLLSGFSGYTF	TGTGCCAGCAGCCTCCTCTCAGGGTTCTCTGGCTACACCTTC
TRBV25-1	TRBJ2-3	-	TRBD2	CASSGAGVGTQYF	TGTGCCAGCAGTGGAGCGGGAGTAGGTACGCAGTATTTT
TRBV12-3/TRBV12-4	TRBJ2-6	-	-	CASSFLRPKGATGANVLTF	TGTGCCAGCAGTTTCCTGCGCCCCAAGGGCGCGACTGGGGCCAACGTCCTGACTTTC
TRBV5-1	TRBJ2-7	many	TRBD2	CASSLVRGGSYEQYF	TGCGCCAGCAGCTTGGTACGGGGAGGGTCCTACGAGCAGTACTTC
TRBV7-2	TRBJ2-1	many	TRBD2	CASSRASGGGYNEQFF	TGTGCCAGCAGCCGAGCTAGCGGGGGGGGATACAATGAGCAGTTCTTC
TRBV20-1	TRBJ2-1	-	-	CSAGDSQLRSHEQFF	TGCAGTGCTGGAGACTCCCAACTGCGTTCCCATGAGCAGTTCTTC
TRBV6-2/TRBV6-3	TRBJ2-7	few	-	CASNYQFEQYF	TGTGCCAGCAACTACCAATTCGAGCAGTACTTC
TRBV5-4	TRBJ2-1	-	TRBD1	CASSLDRGRTLRFESSYNEQFF	TGTGCCAGCAGCTTGGACAGGGGGCGCACCCTACGATTTGAGAGCTCCTACAATGAGCAGTTCTTC
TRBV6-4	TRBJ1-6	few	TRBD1	CASSGGQGESPLHF	TGTGCCAGCAGTGGGGGACAGGGAGAGTCACCCCTCCACTTT
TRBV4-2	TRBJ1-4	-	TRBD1	CASSQGDRGFIGPNEKLFF	TGTGCCAGCAGCCAAGGGGACAGGGGTTTCATAGGACCTAATGAAAAACTGTTTTTT
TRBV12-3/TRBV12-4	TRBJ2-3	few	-	CASSLALASDTQYF	TGTGCCAGCAGTTTAGCCCTAGCCTCAGATACGCAGTATTTT
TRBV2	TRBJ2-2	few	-	CASLPGHFTGELFF	TGTGCCAGCCTTCCGGGACACTTCACCGGGGAGCTGTTTTTT
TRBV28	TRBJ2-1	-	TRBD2	CASMDREGGNEQFF	TGTGCCAGCATGGATCGGGAGGGTGGAAATGAGCAGTTCTTC
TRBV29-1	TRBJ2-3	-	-	CSVGTGTSTDTQYF	TGCAGCGTTGGAACCGGGACCAGCACAGATACGCAGTATTTT
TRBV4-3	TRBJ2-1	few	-	CASSPGSASNEQFF	TGCGCCAGCAGCCCCGGGTCGGCATCCAATGAGCAGTTCTTC
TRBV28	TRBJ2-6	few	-	CASSSYYGGGAGANVLTF	TGTGCCAGCAGTTCATACTACGGAGGGGGCGCTGGGGCCAACGTCCTGACTTTC
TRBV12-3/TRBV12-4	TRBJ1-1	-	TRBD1	CASRPAGTGPQSGNF	TGTGCCAGCAGGCCCGCCGGGACAGGGCCACAATCGGGCAACTTT
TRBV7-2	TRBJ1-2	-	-	CASSFAGTPYGYTF	TGTGCCAGCAGCTTTGCGGGAACGCCGTATGGCTACACCTTC
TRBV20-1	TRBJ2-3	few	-	CSGGGGGTDTQYF	TGCAGTGGAGGTGGGGGAGGCACAGATACGCAGTATTTT
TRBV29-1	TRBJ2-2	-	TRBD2	CSVLAENTGELFF	TGCAGCGTTCTAGCGGAGAACACCGGGGAGCTGTTTTTT